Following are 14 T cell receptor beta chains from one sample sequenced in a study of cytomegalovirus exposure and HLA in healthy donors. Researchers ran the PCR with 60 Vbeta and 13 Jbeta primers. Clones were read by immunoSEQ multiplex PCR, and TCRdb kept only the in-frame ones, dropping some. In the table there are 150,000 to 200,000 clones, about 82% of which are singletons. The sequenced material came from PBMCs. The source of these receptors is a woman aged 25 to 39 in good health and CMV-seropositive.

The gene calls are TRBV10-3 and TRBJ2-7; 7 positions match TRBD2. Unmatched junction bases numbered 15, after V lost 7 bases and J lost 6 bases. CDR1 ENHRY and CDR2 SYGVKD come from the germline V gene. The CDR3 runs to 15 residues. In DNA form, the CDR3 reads TGTGCCATCACCAGAACGGGGGGTCCCTCGGGCGAGCAGTACTTC. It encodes CAITRTGGPSGEQYF.

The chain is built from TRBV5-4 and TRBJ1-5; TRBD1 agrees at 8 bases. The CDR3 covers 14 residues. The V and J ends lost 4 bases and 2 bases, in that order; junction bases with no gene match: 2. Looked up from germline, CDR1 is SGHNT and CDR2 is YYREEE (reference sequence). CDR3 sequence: CASSMDRGNQPQHF. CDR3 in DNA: TGTGCCAGCAGCATGGACAGGGGCAATCAGCCCCAGCATTTT.

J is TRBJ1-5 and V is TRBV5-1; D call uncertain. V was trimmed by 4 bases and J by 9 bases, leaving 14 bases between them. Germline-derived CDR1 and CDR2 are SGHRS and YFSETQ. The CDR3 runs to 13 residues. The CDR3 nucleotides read TGCGCCAGCAGCCGGACGGAGGACGGGCCCCAGCATTTT. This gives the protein CASSRTEDGPQHF.

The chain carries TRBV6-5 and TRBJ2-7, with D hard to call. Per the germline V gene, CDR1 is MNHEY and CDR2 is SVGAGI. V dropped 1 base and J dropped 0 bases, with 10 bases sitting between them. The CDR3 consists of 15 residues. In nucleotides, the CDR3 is TGTGCCAGCAGTTACTTAGCTGCCGTCTCCTACGAGCAGTACTTC. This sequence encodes CASSYLAAVSYEQYF.

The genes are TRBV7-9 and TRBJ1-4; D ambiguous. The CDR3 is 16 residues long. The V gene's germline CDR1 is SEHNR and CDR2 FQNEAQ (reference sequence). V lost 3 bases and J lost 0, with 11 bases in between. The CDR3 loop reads CASSFGGYATNEKLFF. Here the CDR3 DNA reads TGTGCCAGCAGCTTCGGCGGATATGCAACTAATGAAAAACTGTTTTTT. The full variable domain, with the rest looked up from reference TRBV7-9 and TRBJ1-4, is DTGVSQNPRHKITKRGQNVTFRCDPISEHNRLYWYRQTLGQGPEFLTYFQNEAQLEKSRLLSDRFSAERPKGSFSTLEIQRTEQGDSAMYLCASSFGGYATNEKLFFGSGTQLSVL.

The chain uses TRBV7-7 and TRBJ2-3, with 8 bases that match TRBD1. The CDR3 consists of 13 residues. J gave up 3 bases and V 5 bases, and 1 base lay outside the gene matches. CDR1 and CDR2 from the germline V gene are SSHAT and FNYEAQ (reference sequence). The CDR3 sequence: CASSRQGTDTQYF. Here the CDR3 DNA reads TGTGCCAGCAGCAGACAGGGGACAGATACGCAGTATTTT.

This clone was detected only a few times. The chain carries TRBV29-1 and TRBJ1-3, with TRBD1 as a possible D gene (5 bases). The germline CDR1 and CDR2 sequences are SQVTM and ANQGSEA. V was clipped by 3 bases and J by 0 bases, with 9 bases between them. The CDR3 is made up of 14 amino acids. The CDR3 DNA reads TGCAGCGTTGACAGGGTCGCCTCTGGAAACACCATATATTTT. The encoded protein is CSVDRVASGNTIYF.

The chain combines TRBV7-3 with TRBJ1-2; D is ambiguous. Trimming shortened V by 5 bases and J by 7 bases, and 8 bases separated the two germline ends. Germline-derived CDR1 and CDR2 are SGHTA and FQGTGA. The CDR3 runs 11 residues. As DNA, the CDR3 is TGTGCCAGCAGCATGGGCCTTGGCTACACCTTC. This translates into CASSMGLGYTF.

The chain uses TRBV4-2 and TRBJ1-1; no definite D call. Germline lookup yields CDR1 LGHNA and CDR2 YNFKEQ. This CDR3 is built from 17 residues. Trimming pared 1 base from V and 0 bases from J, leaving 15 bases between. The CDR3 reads CASSQGGLGRLNTEAFF. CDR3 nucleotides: TGTGCCAGCAGCCAAGGGGGTCTAGGGAGGTTGAACACTGAAGCTTTCTTT.

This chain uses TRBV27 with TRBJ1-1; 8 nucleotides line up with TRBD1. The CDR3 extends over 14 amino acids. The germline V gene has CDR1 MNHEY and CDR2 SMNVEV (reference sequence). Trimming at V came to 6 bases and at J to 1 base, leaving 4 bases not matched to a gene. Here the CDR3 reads CASRGQAKNTEAFF. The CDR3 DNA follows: TGTGCCAGCAGGGGACAGGCAAAGAACACTGAAGCTTTCTTT.

The chain's CDR3 is CASSQDRPENTGELFF. CDR3 nucleotides: TGTGCCAGCAGCCAAGACAGGCCTGAGAACACCGGGGAGCTGTTTTTT. This chain links TRBV4-2 with TRBJ2-2; no clear D gene. The V end lost 0 bases, the J end lost 1 base, and 9 bases lay between the germline ends. The CDR3 covers 16 residues. Per germline, CDR1 LGHNA and CDR2 YNFKEQ.

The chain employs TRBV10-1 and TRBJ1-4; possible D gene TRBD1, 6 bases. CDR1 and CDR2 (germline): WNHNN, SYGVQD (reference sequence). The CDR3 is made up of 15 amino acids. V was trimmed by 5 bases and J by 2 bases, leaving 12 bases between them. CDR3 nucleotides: TGCGCCAGCAGTAAACAGGGTAGGACTAATGAAAAACTGTTTTTT. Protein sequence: CASSKQGRTNEKLFF.

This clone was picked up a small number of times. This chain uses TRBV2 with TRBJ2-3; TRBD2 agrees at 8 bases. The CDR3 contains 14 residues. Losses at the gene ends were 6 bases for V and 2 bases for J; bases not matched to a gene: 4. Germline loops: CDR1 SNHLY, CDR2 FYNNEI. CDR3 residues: CASSPLADTDTQYF. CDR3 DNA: TGTGCCAGCAGCCCACTAGCGGACACAGATACGCAGTATTTT.

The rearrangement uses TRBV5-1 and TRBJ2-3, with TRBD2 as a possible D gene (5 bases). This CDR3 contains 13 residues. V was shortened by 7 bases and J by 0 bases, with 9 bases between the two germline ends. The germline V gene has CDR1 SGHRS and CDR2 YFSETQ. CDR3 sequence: CASGPGSTDTQYF. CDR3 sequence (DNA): TGCGCCAGCGGGCCGGGGAGCACAGATACGCAGTATTTT.